This passage covers 17 T cell receptor beta chains from one sample sequenced in a study of cytotoxic CD8 clonotypes in ibrutinib-treated CLL. TCRdb keeps only in-frame clones here, not all; method: immunoSEQ multiplex PCR. The table lists about 130,000 clones, 80% to 85% of them singletons. The input for sequencing was PBMCs, taken after 24 months of ibrutinib treatment. All receptors come from a human donor with chronic lymphocytic leukemia.

V usage is TRBV7-9 and J usage is TRBJ2-1, with D possibly matching TRBD2 (7 bases). The CDR3 totals 14 residues. Germline-derived CDR1 and CDR2 are SEHNR and FQNEAQ (reference sequence). The germline V and J ends were trimmed by 0 bases and 7 bases, with 10 bases remaining between them. CDR3 sequence: CASSLAGGQNEQFF. DNA of the CDR3: TGTGCCAGCAGCTTAGCGGGGGGGCAAAATGAGCAGTTCTTC.

The gene calls are TRBV5-1 and TRBJ2-2; tentative D call: TRBD2 (6 bases). V dropped 1 base and J dropped 5 bases, with 15 bases sitting between them. CDR3 length: 16 residues. The germline gives CDR1 SGHRS, CDR2 YFSETQ. CDR3 nucleotide sequence: TGCGCCAGCAGCTTGTTATTACGGGGGAGAACCGGGGAGCTGTTTTTT. Encoded protein: CASSLLLRGRTGELFF.

This clone showed up just once. V gene TRBV9 combines with J gene TRBJ2-1; TRBD2 agrees at 15 bases. CDR3 size: 17 residues. Germline lookup yields CDR1 SGDLS and CDR2 YYNGEE. Unmatched junction bases numbered 3, after V lost 0 bases and J lost 5 bases. This chain's CDR3 is CASSVEGTSGGNNEQFF. CDR3 DNA sequence: TGTGCCAGCAGCGTAGAAGGGACTAGCGGGGGGAACAATGAGCAGTTCTTC. Filled out from reference TRBV9 and TRBJ2-1, the complete variable domain reads DSGVTQTPKHLITATGQRVTLRCSPRSGDLSVYWYQQSLDQGLQFLIQYYNGEERAKGNILERFSAQQFPDLHSELNLSSLELGDSALYFCASSVEGTSGGNNEQFFGPGTRLTVL.

In the case of this clone: Other DNA sequences within the sample encode an identical CDR3. The J gene is TRBJ2-7, the V gene TRBV7-2, with TRBD2 identical over 7 bases. CDR1 is SGHTA and CDR2 is FQGNSA in the germline V gene. The CDR3 runs 15 residues. Losses at the gene ends were 4 bases for V and 0 bases for J; bases not matched to a gene: 6. The CDR3 DNA is TGTGCCAGCAGCTCCGGCCCTAGCGGCTCCTACGAGCAGTACTTC. It yields the protein CASSSGPSGSYEQYF.

The J gene is TRBJ2-1, the V gene TRBV6-5, with 7 bases lining up with TRBD2. Germline CDR1 and CDR2: MNHEY and SVGAGI. The CDR3 is 13 amino acids. V lost 5 bases and J lost 8; bases outside the gene matches: 6. The CDR3 DNA reads as TGTGCCAGCAGTCGAGAGGGAGGGTATGAGCAGTTCTTC. It codes for CASSREGGYEQFF.

The V and J genes are TRBV20-1 and TRBJ1-1; TRBD1 aligns across 7 bases. Germline V lookup: CDR1 DFQATT, CDR2 SNEGSKA (reference sequence). This CDR3 comprises 11 residues. V dropped 5 bases and J dropped 7; count of bases not matched to a gene: 4. CDR3: CSAQGQSEAFF. CDR3 sequence (DNA): TGCAGTGCTCAGGGACAGAGTGAAGCTTTCTTT.

The gene calls are TRBV30 and TRBJ2-4, with D unresolved. The CDR3 is made up of 13 amino acids. Trimming shortened V by 5 bases and J by 6 bases, and 14 bases separated the two germline ends. Per the germline V gene, CDR1 is GTSNPN and CDR2 is SVGIG (reference sequence). This CDR3 is CAWERQTSNIQYF. The CDR3 region has the DNA TGTGCCTGGGAACGGCAAACTTCAAACATTCAGTACTTC. The whole variable domain, filled in from reference TRBV30 and TRBJ2-4, reads SQTIHQWPATLVQPVGSPLSLECTVEGTSNPNLYWYRQAAGRGLQLLFYSVGIGQISSEVPQNLSASRPQDRQFILSSKKLLLSDSGFYLCAWERQTSNIQYFGAGTRLSVL.

This chain uses TRBV5-5 with TRBJ1-4, with 8 bases lining up with TRBD1. The V segment lost 2 bases and the J segment 4 bases; nucleotides outside the gene matches: 4. Per the germline V gene, CDR1 is SGHKS and CDR2 is YYEKEE (reference sequence). There are 15 residues in the CDR3. The CDR3 spells CASSFRTGNNEKLFF. CDR3 coding DNA: TGTGCCAGCAGCTTTCGGACAGGGAATAATGAAAAACTGTTTTTT.

V is TRBV7-7 and J is TRBJ2-5; possibly TRBD1 for D (5 bases). V dropped 5 bases and J dropped 5 bases, with 15 bases sitting between them. This CDR3 contains 14 residues. The germline V gene has CDR1 SSHAT and CDR2 FNYEAQ (reference sequence). The CDR3 sequence is CASSQGAPQETQYF. The CDR3 DNA is TGTGCCAGCAGCCAAGGGGCCCCGCAGGAGACCCAGTACTTC.

The chain recombines TRBV7-8 with TRBJ2-7; possibly TRBD2 for D (6 bases). Germline V lookup: CDR1 SGHVS, CDR2 FQNEAQ. Trimming shortened V by 1 base and J by 3 bases, and 13 bases separated the two germline ends. This CDR3 region has 15 residues. The CDR3 DNA reads TGTGCCAGCAGCTTAGGACGGGGACTGCTCTACGAGCAGTACTTC. Translation: CASSLGRGLLYEQYF.

V and J are TRBV6-1 and TRBJ2-7, with 8 bases matching TRBD1. The germline V gene has CDR1 MNHNS and CDR2 SASEGT. The CDR3 extends over 14 amino acids. J lost 3 bases, V lost 5 bases, and 6 bases had no gene match. CDR3 region: CASSRVTGDYEQYF. DNA of the CDR3: TGTGCCAGCAGTCGCGTGACAGGGGACTACGAGCAGTACTTC.

The chain links TRBV2 to TRBJ2-5; D may correspond to TRBD1 or TRBD2 (5 bases each). Per germline, CDR1 SNHLY and CDR2 FYNNEI. The V and J ends lost 6 bases and 0 bases respectively, with 11 bases between them. The CDR3 is 14 amino acids. As DNA, the CDR3 is TGTGCCAGCAGCCCCGGGACGTACCAAGAGACCCAGTACTTC. Amino acid sequence: CASSPGTYQETQYF. Drawing the rest from reference TRBV2 and TRBJ2-5, the complete variable domain is EPEVTQTPSHQVTQMGQEVILRCVPISNHLYFYWYRQILGQKVEFLVSFYNNEISEKSEIFDDQFSVERPDGSNFTLKIRSTKLEDSAMYFCASSPGTYQETQYFGPGTRLLVL.

The chain joins TRBV19 to TRBJ1-2; D gene uncertain. This CDR3 comprises 14 residues. CDR1 is LNHDA, CDR2 SQIVND, per germline (reference sequence). V lost 2 bases and J 2 bases, leaving 9 bases between the germline ends. CDR3 in amino acids: CASSIRSGNYGYTF. CDR3 coding DNA: TGTGCCAGTAGTATAAGGTCCGGGAACTATGGCTACACCTTC.

The chain links TRBV11-2 to TRBJ2-6; unclear D gene. The germline gives CDR1 SGHAT, CDR2 FQNNGV. V lost 0 bases to trimming and J lost 9 bases, with 18 bases between them. This CDR3 region has 17 residues. CDR3 in amino acids: CASSLDRGRPKSNVLTF. The CDR3, as DNA: TGTGCCAGCAGCTTAGATCGTGGCAGGCCGAAAAGCAACGTCCTGACTTTC.

This sequence joins TRBV28 and TRBJ1-6; the D gene is possibly TRBD1 (5 bases). The CDR3 consists of 15 residues. The V gene's germline CDR1 is MDHEN and CDR2 SYDVKM. The germline V and J ends were trimmed by 1 base and 4 bases, with 8 bases remaining between them. In DNA, the CDR3 is TGTGCCAGCAGTTTATTGCAGGGTTATAATTCACCCCTCCACTTT. It codes for CASSLLQGYNSPLHF.

The genes are TRBV27 and TRBJ2-7, with unresolved D. CDR1 is MNHEY and CDR2 is SMNVEV in the germline V gene (reference sequence). Trimming left V 0 bases short and J 3 bases short, with 15 bases between. There are 16 residues in the CDR3. CDR3 in amino acids: CASSLSSGGWFYEQYF. The DNA for the CDR3 is TGTGCCAGCAGTTTATCGTCGGGCGGCTGGTTCTACGAGCAGTACTTC.

The rearrangement joins TRBV7-8 to TRBJ2-7; either TRBD1 or TRBD2 may fit D (5 bases each). The CDR3 is 15 residues long. Deletions cut 4 bases from V and 1 base from J, with 14 bases between. CDR1 and CDR2 (germline): SGHVS, FQNEAQ. The CDR3 loop is CASSWTSRGSYEQYF. The CDR3 DNA is TGTGCCAGCAGCTGGACAAGCCGGGGTTCCTACGAGCAGTACTTC.